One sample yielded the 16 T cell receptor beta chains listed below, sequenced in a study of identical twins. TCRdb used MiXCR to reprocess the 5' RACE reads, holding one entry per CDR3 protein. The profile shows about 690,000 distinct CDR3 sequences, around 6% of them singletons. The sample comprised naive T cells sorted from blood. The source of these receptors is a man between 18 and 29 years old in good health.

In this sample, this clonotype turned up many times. The CDR3 loop reads CSARPARTKNTEAFF. The CDR3 DNA reads as TGCAGTGCTAGACCCGCAAGGACAAAGAACACTGAAGCTTTCTTT. This sequence joins TRBV20-1 and TRBJ1-1; tentatively, D is TRBD1 (5 bases). The CDR3 is 15 residues long. With 2 bases removed from V and 1 base from J, the gap between germline ends came to 14 bases. Germline loops: CDR1 DFQATT, CDR2 SNEGSKA (reference sequence).

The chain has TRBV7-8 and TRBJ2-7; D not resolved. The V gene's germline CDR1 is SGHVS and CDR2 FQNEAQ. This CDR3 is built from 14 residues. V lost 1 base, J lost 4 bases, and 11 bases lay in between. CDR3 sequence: CASSLVFPLYEQYV. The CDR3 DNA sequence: TGTGCCAGCAGCTTAGTGTTCCCTTTGTACGAGCAGTACGTC.

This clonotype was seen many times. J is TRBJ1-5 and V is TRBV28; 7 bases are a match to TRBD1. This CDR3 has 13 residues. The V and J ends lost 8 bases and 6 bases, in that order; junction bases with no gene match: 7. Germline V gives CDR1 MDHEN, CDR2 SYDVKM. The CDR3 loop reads CASLPGGGQPQHF. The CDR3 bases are TGTGCCAGCTTACCAGGGGGGGGTCAGCCCCAGCATTTT. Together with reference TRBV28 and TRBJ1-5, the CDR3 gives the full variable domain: DVKVTQSSRYLVKRTGEKVFLECVQDMDHENMFWYRQDPGLGLRLIYFSYDVKMKEKGDIPEGYSVSREKKERFSLILESASTNQTSMYLCASLPGGGQPQHFGDGTRLSIL.

In DNA, the CDR3 is TGTGCCTCAACCGGGACAGGGGACGAAAAACTGTTTTTT. Its translation is CASTGTGDEKLFF. V and J are TRBV10-3 and TRBJ1-4, with TRBD1 matching over 10 bases. Germline values: CDR1 ENHRY, CDR2 SYGVKD. V trimming: 11 bases; J trimming: 8 bases; junction bases outside the gene matches: 8. The CDR3 covers 13 residues.

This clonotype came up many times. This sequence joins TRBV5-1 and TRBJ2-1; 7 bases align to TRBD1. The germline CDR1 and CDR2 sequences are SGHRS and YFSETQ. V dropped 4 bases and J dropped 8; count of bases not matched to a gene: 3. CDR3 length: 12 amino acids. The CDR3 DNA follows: TGCGCCAGCAGCGATACAGGGGATGAGCAGTTCTTC. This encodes CASSDTGDEQFF. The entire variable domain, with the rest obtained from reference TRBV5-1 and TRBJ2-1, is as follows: KAGVTQTPRYLIKTRGQQVTLSCSPISGHRSVSWYQQTPGQGLQFLFEYFSETQRNKGNFPGRFSGRQFSNSRSEMNVSTLELGDSALYLCASSDTGDEQFFGPGTRLTVL.

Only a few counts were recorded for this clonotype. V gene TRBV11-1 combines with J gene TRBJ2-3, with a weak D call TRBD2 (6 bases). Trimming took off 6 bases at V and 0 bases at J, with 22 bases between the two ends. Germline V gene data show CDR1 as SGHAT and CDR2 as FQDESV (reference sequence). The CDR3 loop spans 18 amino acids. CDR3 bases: TGTGCCAGCAGAAAAAAAAACGTCGGGAGATCTAGCACAGATACGCAGTATTTT. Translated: CASRKKNVGRSSTDTQYF.

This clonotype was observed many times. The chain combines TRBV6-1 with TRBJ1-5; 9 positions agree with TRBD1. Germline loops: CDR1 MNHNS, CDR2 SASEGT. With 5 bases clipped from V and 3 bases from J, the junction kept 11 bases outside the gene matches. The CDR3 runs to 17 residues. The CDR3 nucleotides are TGTGCCAGCAGTAAACAGGGGGCTACCCTTCCCAATCAGCCCCAGCATTTT. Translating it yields CASSKQGATLPNQPQHF.

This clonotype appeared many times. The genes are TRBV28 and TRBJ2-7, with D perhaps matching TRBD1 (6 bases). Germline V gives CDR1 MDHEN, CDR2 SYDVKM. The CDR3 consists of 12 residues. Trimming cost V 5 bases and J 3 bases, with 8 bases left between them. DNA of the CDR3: TGTGCCAGCAGTACGGGACACTACGAGCAGTACTTC. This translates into CASSTGHYEQYF.

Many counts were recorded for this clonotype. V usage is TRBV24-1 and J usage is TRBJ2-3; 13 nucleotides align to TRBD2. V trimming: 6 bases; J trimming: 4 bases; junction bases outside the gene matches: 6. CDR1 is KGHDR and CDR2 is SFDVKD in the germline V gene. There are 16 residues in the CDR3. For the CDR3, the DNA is TGTGCCACCAGTCACACTACTAGCGGGAGGGCAGATACGCAGTATTTT. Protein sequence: CATSHTTSGRADTQYF.

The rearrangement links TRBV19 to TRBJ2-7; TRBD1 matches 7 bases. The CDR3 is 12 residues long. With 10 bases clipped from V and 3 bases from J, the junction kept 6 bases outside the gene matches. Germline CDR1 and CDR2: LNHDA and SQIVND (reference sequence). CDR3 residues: CATQTGSYEQYF. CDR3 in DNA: TGTGCCACCCAGACAGGGAGCTACGAGCAGTACTTC. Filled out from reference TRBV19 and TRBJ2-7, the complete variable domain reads DGGITQSPKYLFRKEGQNVTLSCEQNLNHDAMYWYRQDPGQGLRLIYYSQIVNDFQKGDIAEGYSVSREKKESFPLTVTSAQKNPTAFYLCATQTGSYEQYFGPGTRLTVT.

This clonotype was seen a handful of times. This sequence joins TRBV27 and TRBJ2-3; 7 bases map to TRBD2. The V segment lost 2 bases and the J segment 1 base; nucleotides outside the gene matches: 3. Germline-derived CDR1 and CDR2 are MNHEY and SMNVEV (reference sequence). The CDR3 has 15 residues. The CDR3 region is CASSLGAGGTDTQYF. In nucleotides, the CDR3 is TGTGCCAGCAGTTTAGGGGCGGGGGGCACAGATACGCAGTATTTT.

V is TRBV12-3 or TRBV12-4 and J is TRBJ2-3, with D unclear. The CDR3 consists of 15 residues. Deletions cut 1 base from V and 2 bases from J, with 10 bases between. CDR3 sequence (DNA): TGTGCCAGCAGTTTAGGTTCTAGTATCACAGATACGCAGTATTTT. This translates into CASSLGSSITDTQYF.

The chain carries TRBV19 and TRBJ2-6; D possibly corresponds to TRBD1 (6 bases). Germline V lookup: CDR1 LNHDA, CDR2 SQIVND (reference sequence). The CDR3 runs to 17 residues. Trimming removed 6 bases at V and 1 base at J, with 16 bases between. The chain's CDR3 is CASRSRGGRSGANVLTF. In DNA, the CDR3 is TGTGCCAGTAGGAGCCGAGGGGGTCGTTCTGGGGCCAACGTCCTGACTTTC.

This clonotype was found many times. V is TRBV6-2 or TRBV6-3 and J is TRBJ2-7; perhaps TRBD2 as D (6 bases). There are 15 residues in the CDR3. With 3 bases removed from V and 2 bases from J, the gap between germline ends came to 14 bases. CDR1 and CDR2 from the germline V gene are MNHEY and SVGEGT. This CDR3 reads CASSYRLVAAYEQYF. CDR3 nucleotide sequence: TGTGCCAGCAGTTATCGACTAGTTGCGGCCTACGAGCAGTACTTC.

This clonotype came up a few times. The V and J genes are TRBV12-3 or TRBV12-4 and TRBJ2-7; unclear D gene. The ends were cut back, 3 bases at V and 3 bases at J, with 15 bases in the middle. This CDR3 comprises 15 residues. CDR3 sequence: CASSFRKGNRYEQYF. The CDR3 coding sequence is TGTGCCAGCAGTTTTAGGAAGGGTAACCGCTACGAGCAGTACTTC.

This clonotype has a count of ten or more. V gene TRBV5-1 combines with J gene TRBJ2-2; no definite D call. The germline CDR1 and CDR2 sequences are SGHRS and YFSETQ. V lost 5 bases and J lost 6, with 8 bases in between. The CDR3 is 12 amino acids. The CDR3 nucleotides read TGCGCCAGCAGTACAAGCGCCGGGGAGCTGTTTTTT. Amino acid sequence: CASSTSAGELFF.